This TCR beta chain came from a study of T cells in women clearing cervical HPV infection. Overall study: For cases, blood was sampled a median approximately 150 days after lesion detection, interquartile range roughly 90 to 230 days.

Cervical HPV DNA detected by MY09/MY11 PCR, typed by dot-blot. The CDR3 loop spans 16 amino acids. V was cut by 2 bases and J by 0 bases, with 14 bases left in between. The V gene's germline CDR1 is MNHEY and CDR2 SVGEGT. Genomic DNA, averaging roughly 1,200 ng per sample, yielded TCR beta CDR3 via immunoSEQ. The protocol was immunoSEQ multiplex PCR, while the TCRdb copy is restricted to in-frame clones and leaves out a portion. This table holds about 27,000 clones. Note on this clone: The read ends 3 residues early relative to the CDR3; the germline J gene fills the gap.

This clonotype was sampled from a woman between 18 and 70 years old with a cervical HPV16 infection that either progressed to CIN3+ or cleared (not recorded which). Material for sequencing was blood buffy coat. The chain uses TRBV6-2 or TRBV6-3 and TRBJ2-7; D may be TRBD1 (6 bases). Incomplete CDR3 DNA: TGTGCCAGCAGTTACAATCCCCCGACAGGCTCCTACGAG. As protein: CASSYNPPTGSYE. The whole CDR3 region reads CASSYNPPTGSYEQYF.